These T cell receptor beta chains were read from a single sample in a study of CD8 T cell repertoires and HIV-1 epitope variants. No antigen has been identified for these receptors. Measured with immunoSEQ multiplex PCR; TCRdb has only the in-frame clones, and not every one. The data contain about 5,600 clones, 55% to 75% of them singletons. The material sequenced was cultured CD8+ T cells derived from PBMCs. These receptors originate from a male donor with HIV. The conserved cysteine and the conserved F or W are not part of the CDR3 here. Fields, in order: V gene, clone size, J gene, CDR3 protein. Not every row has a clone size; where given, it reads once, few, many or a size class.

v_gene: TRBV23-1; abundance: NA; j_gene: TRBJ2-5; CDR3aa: ASSPRQCVETQY
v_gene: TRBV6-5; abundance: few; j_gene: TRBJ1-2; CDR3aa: ASSYFQDRGGYT
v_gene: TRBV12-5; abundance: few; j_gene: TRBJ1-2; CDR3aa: ASGLARTEDYGYT
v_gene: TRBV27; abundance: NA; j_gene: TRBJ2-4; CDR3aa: ASSLNRAKNIQY
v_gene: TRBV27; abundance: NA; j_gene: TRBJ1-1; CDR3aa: ASSLGGNTEAF
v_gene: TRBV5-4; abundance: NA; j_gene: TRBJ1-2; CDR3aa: ASSLEPRYGYT
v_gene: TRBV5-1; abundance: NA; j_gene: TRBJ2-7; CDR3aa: ASSPLGTSSYEQY
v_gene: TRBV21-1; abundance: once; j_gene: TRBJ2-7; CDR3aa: ASSKDDNSSYEQY
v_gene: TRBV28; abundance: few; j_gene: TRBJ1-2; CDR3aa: ASSLPGGYT
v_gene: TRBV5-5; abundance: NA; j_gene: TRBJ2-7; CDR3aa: ASSYSGTIGEQY
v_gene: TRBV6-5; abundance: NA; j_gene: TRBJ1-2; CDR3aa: ASSYSKGRGNYGYT
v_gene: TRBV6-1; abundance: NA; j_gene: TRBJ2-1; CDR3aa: ASSARDSYNEQF
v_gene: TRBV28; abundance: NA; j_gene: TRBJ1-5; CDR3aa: ASSPTVAEVEQPQH
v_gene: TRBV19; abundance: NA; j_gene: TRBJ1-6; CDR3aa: ATLADGSSPLH
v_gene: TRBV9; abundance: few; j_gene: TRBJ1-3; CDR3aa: ASSVVGNSGNTIY
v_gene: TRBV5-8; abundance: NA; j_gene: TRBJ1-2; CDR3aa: ASSLLNNYGYT
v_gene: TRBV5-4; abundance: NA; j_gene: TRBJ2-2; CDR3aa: ASTLDIGELF
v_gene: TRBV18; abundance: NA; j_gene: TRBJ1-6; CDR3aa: ASSPLWDDSGSYNSPLH
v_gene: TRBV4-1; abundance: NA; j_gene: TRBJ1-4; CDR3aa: ASSQERKLSTNSEKLF
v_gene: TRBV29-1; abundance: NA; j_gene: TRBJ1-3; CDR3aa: SVEQGNTIY
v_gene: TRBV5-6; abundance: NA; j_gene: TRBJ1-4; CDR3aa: ASSSRDPERDSGWEKLF
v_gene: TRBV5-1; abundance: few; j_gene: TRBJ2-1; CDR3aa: ASSLTSSFPNEQF
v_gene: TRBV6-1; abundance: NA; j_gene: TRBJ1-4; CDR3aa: ASSEGGSDEKLF
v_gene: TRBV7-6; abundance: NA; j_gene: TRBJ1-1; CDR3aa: ASSSGRSNTEAF
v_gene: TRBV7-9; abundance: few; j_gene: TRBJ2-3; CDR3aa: ASSSLTSGTDTQY
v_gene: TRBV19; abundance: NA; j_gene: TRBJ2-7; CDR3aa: ASSVTGAYEQY
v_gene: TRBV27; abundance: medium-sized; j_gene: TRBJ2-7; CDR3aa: ASSLIAGGPEQY
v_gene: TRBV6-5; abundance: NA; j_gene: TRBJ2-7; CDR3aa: ASSGTGINYEQY
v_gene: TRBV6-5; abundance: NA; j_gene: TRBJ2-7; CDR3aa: ASSYGAQGEQY
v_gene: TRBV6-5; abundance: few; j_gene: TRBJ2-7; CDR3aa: ASRGQGGYEQY
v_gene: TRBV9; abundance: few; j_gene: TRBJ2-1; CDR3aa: ASRETSGSANEQF
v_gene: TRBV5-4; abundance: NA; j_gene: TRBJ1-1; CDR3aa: ASSSGQGQNTEAF
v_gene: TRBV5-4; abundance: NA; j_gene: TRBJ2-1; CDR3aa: ASTKGAVDEQF
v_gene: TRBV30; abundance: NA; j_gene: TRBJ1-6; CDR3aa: ACQRQGYSPLH
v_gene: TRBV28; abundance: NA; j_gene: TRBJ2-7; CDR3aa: ASSPDRGYEQY
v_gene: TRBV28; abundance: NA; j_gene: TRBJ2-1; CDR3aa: ASSPGEVFDLAGGWYNEQF
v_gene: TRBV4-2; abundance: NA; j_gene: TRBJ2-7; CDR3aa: ASSQDLGSYEQY
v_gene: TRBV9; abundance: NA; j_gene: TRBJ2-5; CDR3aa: ASSSAGIDQETQY
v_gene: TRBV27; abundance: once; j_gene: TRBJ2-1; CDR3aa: ASSLLGIGRAPNEQF
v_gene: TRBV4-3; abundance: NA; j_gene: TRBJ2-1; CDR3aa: ASSQVQQANEQF
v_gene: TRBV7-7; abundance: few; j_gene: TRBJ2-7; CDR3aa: ASSSGTGDNDEQY
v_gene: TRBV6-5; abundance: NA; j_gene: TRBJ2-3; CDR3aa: ASRSGTDTQY
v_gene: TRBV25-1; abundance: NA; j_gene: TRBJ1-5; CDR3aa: ASSPGQGASQPQH
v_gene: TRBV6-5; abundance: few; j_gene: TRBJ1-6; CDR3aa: ASSYSGESLH
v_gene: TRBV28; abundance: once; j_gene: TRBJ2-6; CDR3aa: ASSSFISRSSGANVLT
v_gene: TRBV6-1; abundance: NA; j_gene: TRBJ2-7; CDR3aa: ASSEEGYSPYEQY
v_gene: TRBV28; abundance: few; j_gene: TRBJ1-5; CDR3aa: ASHSGSGLNQPQH
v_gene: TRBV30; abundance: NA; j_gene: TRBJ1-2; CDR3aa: AWSFTGEDYGYT
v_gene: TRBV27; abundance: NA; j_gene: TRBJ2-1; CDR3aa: ATAGLGDNEQF
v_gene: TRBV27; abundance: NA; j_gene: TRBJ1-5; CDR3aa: ASSLRGLQYSNQPQH
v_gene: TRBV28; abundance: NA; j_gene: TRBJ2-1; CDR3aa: ASSLSRGAMEQF
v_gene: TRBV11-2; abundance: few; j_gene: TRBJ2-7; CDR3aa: ASSFDSSYEQY
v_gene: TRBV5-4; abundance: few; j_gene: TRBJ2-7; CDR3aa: ASSLGQYLREQY
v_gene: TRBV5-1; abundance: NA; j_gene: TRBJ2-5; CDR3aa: ASRKEETQY